This T cell receptor (beta chain) stems from a study of T cell responses to AZD1222 COVID-19 vaccine. Study-wide findings and caveats: Baseline seropositivity occurred in only six or seven AZD1222 recipients. Repertoires were obtained only post-peak T cell response.

Data came from immunoSEQ multiplex PCR; TCRdb stores just in-frame clones and leaves some out. The sample shows 130,000 or so clones, around 90% of them seen only once. The trim removed 6 bases at V and 7 bases at J, leaving 9 bases unmatched. Germline lookup yields CDR1 MNHEY and CDR2 SVGAGI. The CDR3 consists of 14 residues. Pooled together were second doses at about 4 or about 12 weeks. This clone was seen a few times. The target antigen is unknown. V gene TRBV6-5 combines with J gene TRBJ1-2; 9 positions agree with TRBD1. This sequence was found in an adult who received the AZD1222 COVID-19 vaccine. The source was peripheral blood, collected 28 days after the second AZD1222 dose. The CDR3 sequence: CASSRDRETSGYTF. The CDR3 region has the DNA TGTGCCAGCAGCCGGGACAGGGAGACGTCTGGCTACACCTTC.